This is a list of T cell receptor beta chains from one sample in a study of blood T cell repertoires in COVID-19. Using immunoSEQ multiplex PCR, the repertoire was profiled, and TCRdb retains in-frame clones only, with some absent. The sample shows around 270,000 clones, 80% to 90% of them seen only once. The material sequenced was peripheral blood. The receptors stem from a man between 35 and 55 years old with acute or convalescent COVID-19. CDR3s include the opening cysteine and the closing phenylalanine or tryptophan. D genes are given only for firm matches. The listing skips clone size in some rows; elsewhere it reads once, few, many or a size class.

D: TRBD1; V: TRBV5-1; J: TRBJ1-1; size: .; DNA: TGCGCCAGCAGCCGGGACAGGGGAAGCTCTGAAGCTTTCTTT; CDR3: CASSRDRGSSEAFF
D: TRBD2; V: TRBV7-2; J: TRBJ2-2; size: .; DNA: TGTGCCAGCAGCCCCGAGGGGCGGGGGGGCCGGAAAACCGGGGAGCTGTTTTTT; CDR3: CASSPEGRGGRKTGELFF
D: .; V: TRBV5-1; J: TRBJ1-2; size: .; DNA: TGCGCCAGCAGCTTGGGCCAGGGAGGCTACACCTTC; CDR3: CASSLGQGGYTF
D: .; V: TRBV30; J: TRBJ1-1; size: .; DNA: TGTGCCTTTAACAGGGTCGGGGTGAACACTGAAGCTTTCTTT; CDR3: CAFNRVGVNTEAFF
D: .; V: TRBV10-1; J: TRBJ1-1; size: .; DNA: TGCGCCAGCAGTGAGTCGGTGCGAGGGAACACTGAAGCTTTCTTT; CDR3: CASSESVRGNTEAFF
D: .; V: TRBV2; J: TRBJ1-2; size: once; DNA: TGTGCCAGCAGTGGCGACACTGCTAACTATGGCTACACCTTC; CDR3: CASSGDTANYGYTF
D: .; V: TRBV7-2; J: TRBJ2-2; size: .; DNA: TGTGCCAGCAGCCCTTTCACCGGGGAGCTGTTTTTT; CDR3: CASSPFTGELFF
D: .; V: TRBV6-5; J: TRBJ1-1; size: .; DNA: TGTGCCTCCAGGGTTTTTTTTGAGGCTGAAGCTTTCTTT; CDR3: CASRVFFEAEAFF
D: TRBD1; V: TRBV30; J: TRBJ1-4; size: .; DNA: TGTGCCTGGGACAGGGGACCTAATGAAAAACTGTTTTTT; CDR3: CAWDRGPNEKLFF
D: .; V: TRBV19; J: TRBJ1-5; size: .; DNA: TGTGCCAGTAGTATAGCCCCGGGTTGGAATCAGCCCCAGCATTTT; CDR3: CASSIAPGWNQPQHF
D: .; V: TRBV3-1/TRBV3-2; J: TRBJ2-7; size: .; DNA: TGTGCCAGCAGCCAAGGCGGAGAGGGCTACGAGCAGTACTTC; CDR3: CASSQGGEGYEQYF
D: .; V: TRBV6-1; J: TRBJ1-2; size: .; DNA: TGTGCCAGCAGTGAAGCGAGAGAACTCAGGGTTAACTATGGCTACACCTTC; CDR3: CASSEARELRVNYGYTF
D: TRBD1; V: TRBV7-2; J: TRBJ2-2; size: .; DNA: TGTGCCAGCAGCCGGCAGGGGGCGGACACCGGGGAGCTGTTTTTT; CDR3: CASSRQGADTGELFF
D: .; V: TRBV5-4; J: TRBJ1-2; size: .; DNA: TGTGCCAGCAGCTTGGATTCCTACTATGGCTACACCTTC; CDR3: CASSLDSYYGYTF
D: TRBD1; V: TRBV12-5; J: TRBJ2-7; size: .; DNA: TGTGCTAGTGGTTCTGGACAGGGGAGGGGCGAGCAGTACTTC; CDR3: CASGSGQGRGEQYF
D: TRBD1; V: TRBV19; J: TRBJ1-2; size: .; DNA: TGTGCCAGTAGTCAGCAGACAGGGGAGGGCTACACCTTC; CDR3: CASSQQTGEGYTF
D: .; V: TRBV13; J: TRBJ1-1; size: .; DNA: TGTGCCAGCACCTCAGCAAGGGGCACTGAAGCTTTCTTT; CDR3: CASTSARGTEAFF
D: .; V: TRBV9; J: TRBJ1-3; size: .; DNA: TGTGCCAGCAGCCTTCGGAGCGGGGACACCATATATTTT; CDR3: CASSLRSGDTIYF
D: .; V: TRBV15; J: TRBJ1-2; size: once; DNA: TGTGCCACCAGCAGAGAACCGGGGATCGCCCTCTATGGCTACACCTTC; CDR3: CATSREPGIALYGYTF
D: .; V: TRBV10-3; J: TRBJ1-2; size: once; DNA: TGTGCCATCAGTGACAGGAACTATGGCTACACCTTC; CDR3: CAISDRNYGYTF
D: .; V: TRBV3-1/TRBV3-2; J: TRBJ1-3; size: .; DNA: TGTGCCAGCAGCCAACGGGGCTCTGGAAACACCATATATTTT; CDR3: CASSQRGSGNTIYF
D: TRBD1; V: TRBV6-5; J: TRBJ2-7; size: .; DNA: TGTGCCAGCAGAAAGACAGGGAACGAGCAGTACTTC; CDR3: CASRKTGNEQYF
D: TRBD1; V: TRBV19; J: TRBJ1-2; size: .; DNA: TGTGCCAGTAAACGAGCAGGGACAGGGTTCAACTATGGCTACACCTTC; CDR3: CASKRAGTGFNYGYTF
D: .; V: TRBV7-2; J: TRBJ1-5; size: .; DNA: TGTGCCAGCAGCTCCACCGTTCAGGGGCAGCCCCAGCATTTT; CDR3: CASSSTVQGQPQHF
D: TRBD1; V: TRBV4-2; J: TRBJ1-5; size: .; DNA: TGTGCCAGCAGCCAAGACTTTAAACAGGGGCATCAGCCCCAGCATTTT; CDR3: CASSQDFKQGHQPQHF
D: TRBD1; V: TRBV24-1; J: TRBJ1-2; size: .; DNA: TGTGCCACCAGTAGGGACAGTAACTATGGCTACACCTTC; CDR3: CATSRDSNYGYTF
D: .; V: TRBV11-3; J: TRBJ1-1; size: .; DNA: TGTGCCAGCAGCTTAGACAGGAACACTGAAGCTTTCTTT; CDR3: CASSLDRNTEAFF
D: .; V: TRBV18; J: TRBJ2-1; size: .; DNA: TGTGCCAGCTCACCACCGGCGCAGGGATGGAACAATGAGCAGTTCTTC; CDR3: CASSPPAQGWNNEQFF
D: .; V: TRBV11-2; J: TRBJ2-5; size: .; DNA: TGTGCCAGCAGCCCCTGGGCGCGGGGTCAAGAGACCCAGTACTTC; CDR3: CASSPWARGQETQYF
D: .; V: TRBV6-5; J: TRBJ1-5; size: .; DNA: TGTGCCAGCGAGGAGATTCCTACAGGACAGCCCCAGCATTTT; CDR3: CASEEIPTGQPQHF
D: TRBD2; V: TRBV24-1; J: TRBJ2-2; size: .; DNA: TGTGCCACCAGTGATTTTAGACTAGCGAACGGGGAGCTGTTTTTT; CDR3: CATSDFRLANGELFF
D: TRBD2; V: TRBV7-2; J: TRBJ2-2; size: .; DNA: TGTGCCAGCAGCTTTTTAGCGGGGGGCAACACCGGGGAGCTGTTTTTT; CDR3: CASSFLAGGNTGELFF
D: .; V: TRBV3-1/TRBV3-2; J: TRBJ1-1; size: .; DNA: TGTGCCAGCAGCCCCTGGGGACAGAACACTGAAGCTTTCTTT; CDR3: CASSPWGQNTEAFF
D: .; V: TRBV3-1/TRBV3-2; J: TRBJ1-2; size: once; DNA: TGTGCCAGCAGCCAAGGAGACGGCGGCCTCGGCGCCTTC; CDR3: CASSQGDGGLGAF
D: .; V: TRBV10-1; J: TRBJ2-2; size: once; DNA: TGCGCCAGCAGTCCGACAGTGGGATACACCGGGGAGCTGTTTTTT; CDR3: CASSPTVGYTGELFF
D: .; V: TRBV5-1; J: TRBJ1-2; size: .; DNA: TGCGCCAGCAGCTTGGTCTTCGGTTCAGGTGGCTACACCTTC; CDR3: CASSLVFGSGGYTF
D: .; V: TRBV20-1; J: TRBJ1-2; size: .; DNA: TGCAGTGCTTGGGGGGGGCAGGGGTTCGCCTTC; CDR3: CSAWGGQGFAF
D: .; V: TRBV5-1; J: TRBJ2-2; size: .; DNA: TGCGCCAGCAGCTTGGTTACAGGCACCGGGGAGCTGTTTTTT; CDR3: CASSLVTGTGELFF
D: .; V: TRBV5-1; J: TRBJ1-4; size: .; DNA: TGCGCCAGCAGCTTGGCCGGGGGGGCAGGTGAAAAACTGTTTTTT; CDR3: CASSLAGGAGEKLFF
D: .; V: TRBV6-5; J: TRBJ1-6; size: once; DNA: TGTGCCACTAAAGACAGCCTGTATAATTCACCCCTCCACTTT; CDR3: CATKDSLYNSPLHF
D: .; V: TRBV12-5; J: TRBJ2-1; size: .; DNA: TGTGCTAGTGGTTTGTTCCCAGGGGTGCCCTATGAGCAGTTCTTC; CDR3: CASGLFPGVPYEQFF
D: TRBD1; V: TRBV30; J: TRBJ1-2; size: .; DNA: TGTGCCTGGACCACCGGACAGGGCCCCTATGGCTACACCTTC; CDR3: CAWTTGQGPYGYTF
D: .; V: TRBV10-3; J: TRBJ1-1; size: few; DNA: TGTGCCATCGGGGACCCACAGGGGAACACTGAAGCTTTCTTT; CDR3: CAIGDPQGNTEAFF
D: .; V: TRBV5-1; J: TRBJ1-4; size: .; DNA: TGCGCCAGCAGCTTGGACGGGGGACTAGGGAAACTGTTTTTT; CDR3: CASSLDGGLGKLFF
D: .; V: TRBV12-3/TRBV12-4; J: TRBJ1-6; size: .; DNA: TGTGCCAGCAGAATTAACGCGGCACCCCTCCACTTT; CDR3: CASRINAAPLHF
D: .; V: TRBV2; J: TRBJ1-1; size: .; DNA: TGTGCCAGCAGTGAAGCGCTAAACACTGAAGCTTTCTTT; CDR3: CASSEALNTEAFF